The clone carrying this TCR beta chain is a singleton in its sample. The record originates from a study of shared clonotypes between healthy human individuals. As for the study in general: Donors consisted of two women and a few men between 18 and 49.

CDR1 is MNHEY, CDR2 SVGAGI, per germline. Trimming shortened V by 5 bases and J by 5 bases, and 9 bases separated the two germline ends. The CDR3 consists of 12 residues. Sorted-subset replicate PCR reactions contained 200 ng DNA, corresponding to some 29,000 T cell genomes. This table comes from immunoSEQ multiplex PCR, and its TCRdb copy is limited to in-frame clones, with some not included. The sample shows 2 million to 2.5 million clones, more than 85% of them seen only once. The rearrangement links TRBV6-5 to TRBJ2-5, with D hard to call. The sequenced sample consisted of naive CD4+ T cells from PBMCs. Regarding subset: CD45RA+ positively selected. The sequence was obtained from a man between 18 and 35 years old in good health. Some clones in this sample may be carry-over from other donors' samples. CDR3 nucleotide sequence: TGTGCCAGCAGTAACTACGCGGAGACCCAGTACTTC. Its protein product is CASSNYAETQYF.